This T cell receptor beta chain was recovered during a study of Graves' ophthalmopathy and Graves' hyperthyroidism (dated by TCRdb to about 2018). Describing the broader study: Stable hyperthyroidism was defined as no progression to ophthalmopathy within 18 months of follow-up. The study used TCR beta repertoire signatures to distinguish Graves' ophthalmopathy from Graves' hyperthyroidism and to predict progression to ophthalmopathy. In total, under 150 blood samples were TCR-sequenced: approximately 40 ophthalmopathy, under 85 hyperthyroidism and roughly 17 hyperthyroidism-to-ophthalmopathy patients. A discovery set of 95 to 100 patients (about 45 ophthalmopathy, 55 to 60 stable hyperthyroidism) was enrolled to explore V-J signatures distinguishing ophthalmopathy from hyperthyroidism. For independent validation, a separate cohort was made up of 18 hyperthyroidism patients plus 17 patients who later progressed from hyperthyroidism to ophthalmopathy. In a handful of hyperthyroidism patients, the T-cell repertoire of thyroid tissue was compared with the T-cell repertoire of blood. Following sampling, methimazole starting at 30 mg daily was administered to hyperthyroidism patients, and high-dose intravenous methylprednisolone was administered to ophthalmopathy patients. The investigation overall reported the following: Sample size was not predetermined statistically, and investigators were not blinded to group allocation. Ophthalmopathy was separated from stable hyperthyroidism by the 13-signature model with around 88% sensitivity and less than 82% specificity in cross-validation and with 80%/75% in the test set. In validation, the model predicted ophthalmopathy progression with 70.59% sensitivity and 72.22% specificity; 12 predicted patients were CT-confirmed with GO in a median of around 6.5 months. Most of the expanded thyroid clonotypes with a frequency above 0.001 were also detected in blood, and it was suggested that the thyroid immune response may be reflected by blood repertoires.

For repertoire sequencing, TCR beta CDR3 regions were amplified from RNA transcripts. The first round of RT-PCR was done with HTBI primers and the Qiagen OneStep RT-PCR kit, and was followed by a second round of multiplex PCR, then size selection and purification. Libraries were sequenced paired-end with 100 bp reads on an Illumina HiSeq2000. The original methods were these. Reads were processed with SOAPnuke, discarding reads with adapters, uncalled bases, mean Phred below 15, or no exact constant-primer or identifier match. COPE v1.2.5 was used to merge the high-quality paired reads. Each unique nucleotide sequence was treated as a clonotype, and MiTCR v1.1 was used to align the clonotypes to the IMGT TRB V, D and J references. Only V-J combinations with frequency above 0.0001 were analysed, covering 99% to 99.2% of repertoires. A TCR clonal expansion and chaos score per V-J combination was defined as the ratio of F50 clonal expansion to chaos observed in the TCRdist matrix. Welch's t-statistics and random forest were used to narrow the features down to over ten V-J combinations, which were then fed into a naive Bayes classifier. The similarity between thyroid and blood repertoires was quantified using the Morisita-Horn index. In TCRdb, the public reads were trimmed at Q25 with fastp and aligned with MiXCR, with productive beta chains retained. Rows are unified per CDR3 protein, each entry keeping the most common DNA and genes. These V and J calls originate from TCRdb's pipeline instead of the authors' own analysis. Present in this sample are approximately 540,000 distinct CDR3 sequences, 39% of which were seen just once. Around 4% of the sample is taken by the ten largest.

At the junction V is shortened by 5 bases and J by 2 bases, with 13 bases in between. The CDR3 holds 15 amino acids from the cysteine to the phenylalanine. Here the CDR3 DNA is all that survives: 45 bases in frame from base 1. The germline V gene (reference sequence) supplies CDR1 MNHNY and CDR2 SVGAGI. Note on this clonotype: No antigen is known for it. No much larger clone is present one base from it, and per-base qualities are unavailable.

Hyperthyroidism patients were newly diagnosed, with disease duration under 2 months, and aged 18 to 65 years. Anyone with other autoimmune diseases, uncontrolled infections, pregnancy or lactation was excluded from the study. Clinical symptoms, serum thyroxine, TRAb, thyroid ultrasound and orbital computed tomography formed the basis of the diagnosis. Trizol reagent was used to extract the total RNA, and its quality was then checked on an Agilent 2100 Bioanalyzer. This clonotype was obtained from an adult man with Graves' hyperthyroidism. The chain links TRBV6-6 with TRBJ1-3, with an unclear D gene assignment. The sample was peripheral blood or thyroid tissue (not recorded which). The nucleotide sequence is given as TGTGCCAGCAGTACGGGCCCAGCGGCTGGAAACACCATATATTTT. Translation gives CASSTGPAAGNTIYF.